This TCR beta chain derives from a study of blood T cells in healthy people across ages. The study, taken as a whole, reports: PBMCs left unsorted prevented a conclusive naive versus antigen-experienced comparison. Age advanced and TCR beta diversity per million T cells fell, roughly linearly. Changes in expanded clonotypes were possibly confounded, as the CMV status of donors was unknown.

Concerning this clonotype: Its antigen remains unidentified.

Next came a second PCR, run for about 6 to 12 cycles, which used a sample-barcoded 5' primer along with a J-beta primer mix. Samples each returned at least 2.5 million CDR3-containing paired-end reads. TCRdb re-called the 5' RACE reads through MiXCR, storing one row per CDR3 protein. The sample holds roughly 900,000 distinct CDR3 sequences, 25% to 30% seen once. The germline V and J ends were trimmed by 2 bases and 0 bases, with 10 bases remaining between them. The CDR3 is 15 residues long. The germline gives CDR1 LGHDT, CDR2 YNNKEL (reference sequence). Sequencing was done on a sample of blood. This sequence originates from an elderly woman in good health. This chain joins TRBV3-1 and TRBJ1-2; no reliable D call. This CDR3 is CASSQSPATNYGYTF. Written as DNA, the CDR3 is TGTGCCAGCAGCCAAAGTCCAGCCACTAACTATGGCTACACCTTC.